These 14 T cell receptor beta chains were sequenced from one sample in a study of T cell responses to AZD1222 COVID-19 vaccine. Produced via immunoSEQ multiplex PCR; TCRdb's table is partial and in-frame only. Of around 83,000 clones listed, around 92% are singletons. The source was peripheral blood, collected on day 0 of AZD1222 vaccination. Every receptor here comes from an adult in good health.

This rearrangement joins TRBV10-2 to TRBJ1-4, with a weak D call TRBD1 (5 bases). Germline loops: CDR1 WSHSY, CDR2 SAAADI. The ends were cut back, 3 bases at V and 2 bases at J, with 16 bases in the middle. The CDR3 is 17 amino acids. The CDR3 loop reads CASSDSRRDPTNEKLFF. The CDR3 region has the DNA TGCGCCAGCAGTGACTCTCGCAGGGACCCCACTAATGAAAAACTGTTTTTT.

The chain uses TRBV19 and TRBJ2-1, with 10 bases aligning to TRBD2. The germline gives CDR1 LNHDA, CDR2 SQIVND (reference sequence). The V segment lost 10 bases and the J segment 8 bases; nucleotides outside the gene matches: 5. The CDR3 is made up of 12 amino acids. The CDR3 region has the DNA TGTGCCATCCGACTAGCGGGTGATGAGCAGTTCTTC. This sequence encodes CAIRLAGDEQFF.

V is TRBV27 and J is TRBJ1-2; D call uncertain. V was clipped by 3 bases and J by 7 bases, with 12 bases between them. CDR3 length: 13 residues. The germline CDR1 and CDR2 sequences are MNHEY and SMNVEV (reference sequence). The CDR3 loop reads CASSFSSLGGYTF. CDR3 in DNA: TGTGCCAGCAGTTTCTCATCTCTTGGTGGCTACACCTTC.

The rearrangement links TRBV27 to TRBJ2-7; D perhaps matches TRBD2 (6 bases). This CDR3 is built from 16 residues. Looked up from germline, CDR1 is MNHEY and CDR2 is SMNVEV (reference sequence). V was clipped by 3 bases and J by 4 bases, with 19 bases between them. CDR3 amino acids: CASSFSSAGFFYEQYF. In DNA form, the CDR3 reads TGTGCCAGCAGTTTTAGCTCGGCGGGGTTTTTTTACGAGCAGTACTTC.

The CDR3 protein is CASSQPRKPKSYEQYF. The DNA of the CDR3 is TGCGCCAGCAGTCAGCCTCGGAAACCAAAGTCCTACGAGCAGTACTTC. The genes are TRBV23-1 and TRBJ2-7; no clear D gene. TRBV23-1 is an ORF; its function is uncertain. The CDR3 totals 16 residues. The V end was cut by 3 bases, the J end by 1 base, with 16 bases between.

This chain links TRBV7-3 with TRBJ2-1; D might be TRBD2 (6 bases). Per germline, CDR1 SGHTA and CDR2 FQGTGA. The CDR3 consists of 15 residues. V lost 5 bases to trimming and J lost 3 bases, with 14 bases between them. The CDR3 spells CASSPFGGNYNEQFF. CDR3 bases: TGTGCCAGCAGCCCGTTTGGCGGGAACTACAATGAGCAGTTCTTC. Variable domain in full (rest from reference TRBV7-3 and TRBJ2-1): GAGVSQTPSNKVTEKGKYVELRCDPISGHTALYWYRQSLGQGPEFLIYFQGTGAADDSGLPNDRFFAVRPEGSVSTLKIQRTERGDSAVYLCASSPFGGNYNEQFFGPGTRLTVL.

The chain links TRBV6-5 to TRBJ2-1; 7 bases match TRBD2. The CDR3 runs 14 residues. The V gene end was trimmed by 4 bases and the J gene end by 0 bases; junction bases not matched to a gene: 0. Germline V CDR1 and CDR2: MNHEY, SVGAGI. The CDR3 loop is CASSSGGSYNEQFF. In DNA form, the CDR3 reads TGTGCCAGCAGTTCGGGGGGCTCCTACAATGAGCAGTTCTTC.

V usage is TRBV6-5 and J usage is TRBJ2-3; D tentatively reads TRBD1 or TRBD2 (5 bases each). This CDR3 comprises 15 residues. Germline CDR1 MNHEY, CDR2 SVGAGI. V was cut by 4 bases and J by 1 base, with 12 bases left in between. The CDR3 sequence is CASSSPGRGTDTQYF. The CDR3 DNA follows: TGTGCCAGCAGTTCCCCGGGACGCGGCACAGATACGCAGTATTTT.

V is TRBV10-3 and J is TRBJ1-1, with unresolved D. The CDR3 sequence is 12 residues long. Between the trimmed V and J ends, which lost 10 bases and 7 bases, there was a span of 16 bases. In germline, CDR1 is ENHRY, CDR2 SYGVKD. CDR3 coding DNA: TGTGCCACGCTGGACCGCGAGCTTGAAGCTTTCTTT. The encoded protein is CATLDRELEAFF.

The chain recombines TRBV28 with TRBJ2-7; TRBD1 matches 8 bases. V was pared by 8 bases and J by 4 bases, with 10 bases of the junction left unmatched. This CDR3 is 14 amino acids long. Germline CDR1 is MDHEN and CDR2 is SYDVKM. Written as DNA, the CDR3 is TGTGCCAGCGGAGGCGGACAGGGATTATACGAGCAGTACTTC. Its protein product is CASGGGQGLYEQYF.

The V call is TRBV18, the J call TRBJ2-1; D unclear. With 3 bases removed from V and 7 bases from J, the gap between germline ends came to 10 bases. This CDR3 is 13 amino acids long. Per germline, CDR1 KGHSH and CDR2 LQKENI. The CDR3 DNA is TGTGCCAGCTCACCTGACCCTGGGAATGAGCAGTTCTTC. Residues: CASSPDPGNEQFF.

The chain combines TRBV5-1 with TRBJ2-2; TRBD2 might be the D (6 bases). The length of the CDR3 is 13 residues. CDR1 is SGHRS and CDR2 is YFSETQ in the germline V gene. V lost 7 bases and J lost 6, with 13 bases in between. This CDR3 is CASGGGEAGELFF. The CDR3 DNA is TGCGCCAGCGGTGGAGGGGAGGCCGGGGAGCTGTTTTTT.

This chain links TRBV29-1 with TRBJ2-7; 10 nucleotides match TRBD2. J lost 5 bases, V lost 2 bases, and 6 bases had no gene match. This CDR3 spans 14 amino acids. The germline CDR1 and CDR2 sequences are SQVTM and ANQGSEA. The CDR3 protein is CSVELSSGSDEQYF. The CDR3 bases are TGCAGCGTTGAACTATCTAGCGGGAGTGACGAGCAGTACTTC.

The chain combines TRBV5-1 with TRBJ2-1; 7 bases line up with TRBD2. V gave up 2 bases and J gave up 6 bases; unmatched junction bases: 8. This CDR3 region has 15 residues. Germline loops: CDR1 SGHRS, CDR2 YFSETQ. The CDR3 region has the DNA TGCGCCAGCAGCTTTGCGGCGGGAGCTTCCAATGAGCAGTTCTTC. The encoded protein is CASSFAAGASNEQFF.